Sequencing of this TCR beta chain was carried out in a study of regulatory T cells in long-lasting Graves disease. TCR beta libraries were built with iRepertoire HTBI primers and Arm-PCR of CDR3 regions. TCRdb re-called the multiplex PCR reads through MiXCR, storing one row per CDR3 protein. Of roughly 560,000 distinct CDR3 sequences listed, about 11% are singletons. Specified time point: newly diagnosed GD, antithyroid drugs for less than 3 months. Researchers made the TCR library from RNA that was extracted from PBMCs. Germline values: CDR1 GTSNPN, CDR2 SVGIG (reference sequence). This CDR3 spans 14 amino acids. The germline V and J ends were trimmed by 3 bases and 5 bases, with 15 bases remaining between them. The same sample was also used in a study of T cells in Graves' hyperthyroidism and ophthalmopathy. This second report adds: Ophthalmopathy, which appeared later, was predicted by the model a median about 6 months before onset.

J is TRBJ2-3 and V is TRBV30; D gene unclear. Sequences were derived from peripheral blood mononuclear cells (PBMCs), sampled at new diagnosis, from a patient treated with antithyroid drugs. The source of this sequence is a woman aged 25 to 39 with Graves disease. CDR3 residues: CAWSVSRAGDTQYF. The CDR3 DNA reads TGTGCCTGGAGCGTTTCACGGGCTGGAGATACGCAGTATTTT.